This T cell receptor (beta chain) was profiled in a study of blood T cell repertoires in COVID-19. For the study at large: From T cells, B-cell-depleted T cells, or PBMCs came the material, which was cDNA or gDNA.

V lost 4 bases, J lost 6 bases, and 5 bases stayed unmatched. The CDR3 has 14 residues. The V gene's germline CDR1 is LGHNA and CDR2 YSLEER. The repertoire was sequenced with immunoSEQ multiplex PCR; TCRdb's copy has only in-frame clones and lacks some. The sample carries about 170,000 clones, about 88% recorded once. The V and J genes are TRBV4-3 and TRBJ2-1; 8 positions agree with TRBD2. The sample was PBMCs or T cells enriched from blood (not recorded which). This clonotype was sampled from a woman between 18 and 30 years old who had recovered from COVID-19. CDR3 sequence: CASSLGGASNEQFF. The CDR3, as DNA: TGCGCCAGCAGCCTCGGGGGGGCGAGCAATGAGCAGTTCTTC.